The rows below give T cell receptor beta chains drawn from one sample of a study of blood T cell repertoires in COVID-19. Assay used: immunoSEQ multiplex PCR; TCRdb lists only in-frame clones, some missing. The repertoire consists of approximately 200,000 clones, with around 94% occurring once and the leading ten covering roughly 0.7%. Sequencing input: peripheral blood. These receptors originate from a young man with COVID-19, enrolled during active disease. Each CDR3 is given with its conserved first and last residue. A D gene is named only where the DNA matches it firmly. Where a row states a size, it is once, few, many or the class of an expanded clone; other rows omit it.

cdr3_aa | cdr3_nt | j_call | clone_size | v_call | d_call
CAHDAAQGNTIYF | TGTGCTCATGACGCGGCCCAGGGAAACACCATATATTTT | TRBJ1-3 | NA | TRBV30 | NA
CASKSAGGPDTQYF | TGTGCCAGCAAATCAGCGGGGGGTCCCGATACGCAGTATTTT | TRBJ2-3 | NA | TRBV5-4 | TRBD2
CASSFFGGSNTEAFF | TGCGCCAGCAGCTTTTTTGGGGGGTCGAACACTGAAGCTTTCTTT | TRBJ1-1 | once | TRBV5-1 | NA
CASSQSGWESGYGYTF | TGCGCCAGCAGCCAATCGGGTTGGGAGTCGGGCTATGGCTACACCTTC | TRBJ1-2 | NA | TRBV4-1 | NA
CASSHTATGLAGVDEQFF | TGCGCCAGCAGCCACACAGCGACCGGACTAGCGGGGGTGGATGAGCAGTTCTTC | TRBJ2-1 | NA | TRBV5-1 | TRBD2
CASSPKRTDTQYF | TGTGCCAGCAGCCCGAAGCGAACAGATACGCAGTATTTT | TRBJ2-3 | NA | TRBV6-5 | NA
CASSFAGAGDATEAFF | TGTGCCAGCAGCTTCGCGGGGGCGGGGGATGCCACTGAAGCTTTCTTT | TRBJ1-1 | NA | TRBV7-9 | NA
CASTPGGEPVGEQYF | TGTGCCAGTACCCCGGGGGGGGAGCCGGTTGGGGAGCAGTACTTC | TRBJ2-7 | once | TRBV19 | TRBD2
CASSLARRSPYNSPLHF | TGCGCCAGCAGCTTGGCCCGACGGAGCCCCTATAATTCACCCCTCCACTTT | TRBJ1-6 | NA | TRBV5-1 | NA
CASSQAGETQYF | TGTGCCAGCAGCCAAGCAGGAGAGACCCAGTACTTC | TRBJ2-5 | NA | TRBV3-1/TRBV3-2 | NA
CASSWGVVGNTIYF | TGTGCCAGCAGTTGGGGGGTCGTTGGAAACACCATATATTTT | TRBJ1-3 | NA | TRBV6-5 | NA